The 20 T cell receptor beta chains listed next were all sequenced from one sample in a study of blood T cell repertoires in COVID-19. The table came from immunoSEQ multiplex PCR; TCRdb's copy has only in-frame clones and leaves some out. The sample lists 55,000 or so clones; less than 95% were seen once. Material for sequencing was peripheral blood. The receptors here all came from a man in his forties or fifties with acute or convalescent COVID-19.

This clone was seen a single time. The gene calls are TRBV2 and TRBJ1-1; weak D call: TRBD1 (6 bases). Deletions cut 6 bases from V and 2 bases from J, with 10 bases between. The CDR3 length is 13 residues. Per germline, CDR1 SNHLY and CDR2 FYNNEI. This CDR3 reads CASRIQGNTEAFF. CDR3 bases: TGTGCCAGCAGGATACAGGGTAACACTGAAGCTTTCTTT.

V gene TRBV5-4 combines with J gene TRBJ2-2; a possible D gene is TRBD1 (6 bases). V was trimmed by 3 bases and J by 3 bases, leaving 12 bases between them. In germline, CDR1 is SGHNT, CDR2 YYREEE (reference sequence). This CDR3 region has 15 residues. The CDR3 protein is CASSWAGADTGELFF. The CDR3 region has the DNA TGTGCCAGCAGCTGGGCAGGGGCGGACACCGGGGAGCTGTTTTTT.

This chain links TRBV18 with TRBJ1-1, with 7 bases that match TRBD1. There are 14 residues in the CDR3. Germline CDR1 KGHSH, CDR2 LQKENI. V lost 5 bases, J lost 6 bases, and 9 bases stayed unmatched. CDR3 loop: CASSSKRDSAEAFF. The CDR3 DNA sequence: TGTGCCAGCTCATCAAAGAGGGACAGCGCTGAAGCTTTCTTT.

J is TRBJ1-1 and V is TRBV7-2; possibly TRBD1 for D (5 bases). V was trimmed by 2 bases and J by 5 bases, leaving 9 bases between them. The CDR3 length is 13 residues. Per germline, CDR1 SGHTA and CDR2 FQGNSA. CDR3 sequence (DNA): TGTGCCAGCAGCTTAAGACAGTCGACTGAAGCTTTCTTT. Protein: CASSLRQSTEAFF.

The J gene is TRBJ2-5, the V gene TRBV4-2, with 9 nucleotides matching TRBD2. Germline V gene sequence: CDR1 LGHNA, CDR2 YNFKEQ. The CDR3 is made up of 15 amino acids. Trimming took 4 bases from V and 1 from J; bases not matched to a gene: 4. The DNA for the CDR3 is TGTGCCAGCAGCCCCCGGACTAGCGCCCAAGAGACCCAGTACTTC. Amino acids: CASSPRTSAQETQYF.

A few counts support this clone. V usage is TRBV4-1 and J usage is TRBJ2-4, with D unclear. This CDR3 is built from 12 residues. Germline CDR1 MGHRA, CDR2 YSYEKL. V was pared by 1 base and J by 13 bases, with 11 bases between. The CDR3 here is CASSQVGRSQYF. In DNA form, the CDR3 reads TGCGCCAGCAGCCAAGTCGGCAGGTCACAGTACTTC.

The table lists this clone with a few counts. V gene TRBV24-1 combines with J gene TRBJ2-2, with D perhaps matching TRBD1 (6 bases). The CDR3 runs to 18 residues. The V end was cut by 2 bases, the J end by 3 bases, with 18 bases between. The germline CDR1 and CDR2 sequences are KGHDR and SFDVKD. The DNA for the CDR3 is TGTGCCACCAGTGATTCGGGGCGGGCAGGGGCCCACACCGGGGAGCTGTTTTTT. Protein: CATSDSGRAGAHTGELFF.

The chain has TRBV6-5 and TRBJ1-1; D possibly corresponds to TRBD1 (6 bases). The CDR3 spans 14 residues. CDR1 and CDR2 (germline): MNHEY, SVGAGI. V gave up 6 bases and J gave up 1 base, with 12 bases separating them. The CDR3 reads CASRGGHENTEAFF. CDR3 DNA: TGTGCCAGCAGAGGGGGACATGAGAACACTGAAGCTTTCTTT.

The V call is TRBV11-3, the J call TRBJ1-4, with a possible D match to TRBD1 (5 bases). Trimming took 1 base from V and 8 from J, leaving 20 bases between them. Germline V gene lookup returns CDR1 SGHNT and CDR2 YENEEA. CDR3 length: 17 amino acids. The CDR3 sequence is CASSLGWQTKRGEKLFF. The CDR3, as DNA: TGTGCCAGCAGCTTAGGTTGGCAGACAAAAAGGGGAGAAAAACTGTTTTTT.

The chain recombines TRBV6-2 or TRBV6-3 with TRBJ2-7; TRBD2 is a possible D gene (8 bases). Germline V gene sequence: CDR1 MNHEY, CDR2 SVGEGT. This CDR3 is 18 amino acids long. V gave up 6 bases and J gave up 0 bases, with 24 bases separating them. CDR3: CASSRQGRPSGGSYEQYF. CDR3 bases: TGTGCCAGCAGCAGACAGGGTCGACCAAGCGGGGGCTCCTACGAGCAGTACTTC.

The chain joins TRBV7-8 to TRBJ1-6, with 8 positions matching TRBD1. The germline V gene has CDR1 SGHVS and CDR2 FQNEAQ. Unmatched junction bases numbered 12, after V lost 0 bases and J lost 8 bases. CDR3 length: 18 residues. CDR3 bases: TGTGCCAGCAGCTTAGCTTTGAGTGGGGGACAGGAAGATTCACCCCTCCACTTT. It yields the protein CASSLALSGGQEDSPLHF. The variable domain in full, with the rest retrieved from reference TRBV7-8 and TRBJ1-6, is GAGVSQSPRYKVAKRGQDVALRCDPISGHVSLFWYQQALGQGPEFLTYFQNEAQLDKSGLPSDRFFAERPEGSVSTLKIQRTQQEDSAVYLCASSLALSGGQEDSPLHFGNGTRLTVT.

The J gene is TRBJ2-5, the V gene TRBV3-1 (or the pseudogene TRBV3-2); TRBD2 aligns across 11 bases. Trimming cost V 3 bases and J 1 base; bases outside gene matches: 7. Looked up from germline, CDR1 is LGHDT and CDR2 is YNNKEL (reference sequence). The CDR3 totals 17 residues. CDR3 amino acids: CASSQRASGRFQETQYF. In DNA, the CDR3 is TGTGCCAGCAGCCAGAGGGCTAGCGGGAGGTTCCAAGAGACCCAGTACTTC.

J is TRBJ1-5 and V is TRBV5-8; no clear D. CDR1 SGHTS and CDR2 YDEGEE come from the germline V gene. The CDR3 totals 13 residues. V dropped 1 base and J dropped 5 bases, with 7 bases sitting between them. CDR3 sequence: CASSLFRDQPQHF. DNA of the CDR3: TGTGCCAGCAGCTTGTTCCGGGATCAGCCCCAGCATTTT.

The chain is built from TRBV4-3 and TRBJ1-2, with TRBD1 identical over 9 bases. V shed 6 bases and J 7 bases; nucleotides not matched to a gene: 9. The CDR3 spans 14 residues. Germline V gene sequence: CDR1 LGHNA, CDR2 YSLEER. CDR3 DNA sequence: TGCGCCAGCAGGGGAACAGGGGGCGCGTTTGGCTACACCTTC. The encoded protein is CASRGTGGAFGYTF.

The V call is TRBV7-2, the J call TRBJ1-6; D is possibly TRBD1 (5 bases). Germline V gene data show CDR1 as SGHTA and CDR2 as FQGNSA. The CDR3 runs 15 residues. Trimming took off 1 base at V and 9 bases at J, with 13 bases between the two ends. CDR3 protein: CASSLDRGEGSPLHF. The DNA of the CDR3 is TGTGCCAGCAGCTTAGATCGGGGGGAAGGTTCACCCCTCCACTTT.

This chain connects TRBV3-1 (or the pseudogene TRBV3-2) to TRBJ2-1; 12 bases match TRBD2. The CDR3 consists of 16 residues. Germline values: CDR1 LGHDT, CDR2 YNNKEL (reference sequence). The V gene end was trimmed by 1 base and the J gene end by 4 bases; junction bases not matched to a gene: 2. CDR3 in DNA: TGTGCCAGCAGCCAAGCACTAGCGGGGGGATACAATGAGCAGTTCTTC. Translation: CASSQALAGGYNEQFF.

The chain carries TRBV5-1 and TRBJ1-2; D perhaps matches TRBD1 (6 bases). The CDR3 runs to 13 residues. Germline V lookup: CDR1 SGHRS, CDR2 YFSETQ. Trimming took 4 bases from V and 2 from J, leaving 9 bases between them. CDR3: CASSQQGNYGYTF. The CDR3 DNA is TGCGCCAGCAGCCAACAGGGAAACTATGGCTACACCTTC.

This clone has just one count. The CDR3 region is CASSAGWDSPLHF. The DNA of the CDR3 is TGTGCCAGCAGTGCAGGGTGGGATTCACCCCTCCACTTT. The V and J genes are TRBV2 and TRBJ1-6, with D possibly matching TRBD1 (5 bases). Germline values: CDR1 SNHLY, CDR2 FYNNEI. Trimming took 4 bases from V and 8 from J, leaving 9 bases between them. This CDR3 has 13 amino acids. The whole variable domain, filled in from reference TRBV2 and TRBJ1-6, reads EPEVTQTPSHQVTQMGQEVILRCVPISNHLYFYWYRQILGQKVEFLVSFYNNEISEKSEIFDDQFSVERPDGSNFTLKIRSTKLEDSAMYFCASSAGWDSPLHFGNGTRLTVT.

This chain uses TRBV27 with TRBJ2-5, with D perhaps matching TRBD2 (7 bases). The CDR3 extends over 14 amino acids. Germline values: CDR1 MNHEY, CDR2 SMNVEV (reference sequence). Trimming took 4 bases from V and 5 from J, leaving 14 bases between them. The CDR3, as DNA: TGTGCCAGCAGTTGGCGGGGGCTAACGGAGACCCAGTACTTC. Encoded protein: CASSWRGLTETQYF.

V usage is TRBV9 and J usage is TRBJ2-1; 11 nucleotides match TRBD2. The CDR3 contains 17 residues. The V gene end was trimmed by 4 bases and the J gene end by 16 bases; junction bases not matched to a gene: 22. Per the germline V gene, CDR1 is SGDLS and CDR2 is YYNGEE. DNA of the CDR3: TGTGCCAGCAGCCCTGGACTAGCGGGTGCCTGGGGCAATGAAGGATTCTTC. Its translation is CASSPGLAGAWGNEGFF.